The 28 T cell receptor beta chains given below trace back to one sample, sequenced in a study of Ad26.COV2.S vaccination and SARS-CoV-2 variants. Assay: immunoSEQ multiplex PCR; the TCRdb copy retains only in-frame clones and omits some. The sample comprises about 280,000 clones, over 75% of which are singletons, and around 3% rests with the top ten. The treatment was: 15 to 20 received Ad26.COV2.S at low or high dose, single or two shots; five or six received placebo; per-sample allocation not given. Sampling was performed 63 days after the first vaccine or placebo injection. Sequences were derived from peripheral blood, sampled in a trial of Ad26.COV2.S vaccine versus placebo. The receptors come from a person between 18 and 59 years old who received the Ad26.COV2.S COVID-19 vaccine or a placebo.

The chain joins TRBV18 to TRBJ2-1, with D perhaps matching TRBD2 (5 bases). Trimming stripped 1 base from V and 2 bases from J, with 9 bases between. Germline-derived CDR1 and CDR2 are KGHSH and LQKENI. The CDR3 covers 15 residues. The CDR3 loop is CASSPQVGAYNEQFF. The CDR3 region has the DNA TGTGCCAGCTCACCACAGGTGGGAGCCTACAATGAGCAGTTCTTC.

The chain links TRBV10-3 to TRBJ1-3, with 11 bases matching TRBD1. J lost 5 bases, V lost 4 bases, and 7 bases had no gene match. The CDR3 loop spans 16 amino acids. Germline-derived CDR1 and CDR2 are ENHRY and SYGVKD. The CDR3 is CAISAGTGGLRNTIYF. The CDR3 region has the DNA TGTGCCATCAGTGCTGGGACAGGGGGGCTTAGAAACACCATATATTTT.

The V and J genes are TRBV19 and TRBJ2-6; 7 bases line up with TRBD1. This CDR3 has 15 residues. Germline assignment: CDR1 LNHDA and CDR2 SQIVND (reference sequence). The J segment lost 2 bases and the V segment lost 2 bases, leaving 0 bases of the junction unmatched. The CDR3 DNA follows: TGTGCCAGTAGTATACAGGGGGCTGGGGCCAACGTCCTGACTTTC. Translated: CASSIQGAGANVLTF.

As regards this clone: A read error may account for a junction end that differs from germline. This chain uses TRBV5-6 with TRBJ2-7; 7 positions agree with TRBD1. Germline assignment: CDR1 SGHDT and CDR2 YYEEEE. There are 11 residues in the CDR3. The CDR3 DNA sequence: TGTGCCAGCAGCTTTGACAGGGAGTCGAACTTC. Translating it yields CASSFDRESNF.

V and J are TRBV5-8 and TRBJ2-5; 8 bases are a match to TRBD1. Germline CDR1 reads SGHTS; CDR2 reads YDEGEE. V was pared by 4 bases and J by 4 bases, with 12 bases of the junction left unmatched. The CDR3 has 16 residues. As DNA, the CDR3 is TGTGCCAGCAGCCTAGGACAGGGAAGGGTTAGAGAGACCCAGTACTTC. Residues: CASSLGQGRVRETQYF.

V is TRBV30 and J is TRBJ1-1; D is ambiguous. The germline CDR1 and CDR2 sequences are GTSNPN and SVGIG (reference sequence). The CDR3 totals 13 residues. V lost 0 bases to trimming and J lost 0 bases, with 5 bases between them. The CDR3 DNA follows: TGTGCCTGGAGTGTACAGATGAACACTGAAGCTTTCTTT. As protein: CAWSVQMNTEAFF. Full variable domain (outside the CDR3, taken from reference TRBV30 and TRBJ1-1): SQTIHQWPATLVQPVGSPLSLECTVEGTSNPNLYWYRQAAGRGLQLLFYSVGIGQISSEVPQNLSASRPQDRQFILSSKKLLLSDSGFYLCAWSVQMNTEAFFGQGTRLTVV.

The rearrangement joins TRBV2 to TRBJ2-7, with no clear D. This CDR3 comprises 13 residues. Germline CDR1 and CDR2: SNHLY and FYNNEI. The ends were cut back, 4 bases at V and 6 bases at J, with 13 bases in the middle. The DNA for the CDR3 is TGTGCCAGCAGTGCATCCTCGGCCCTCGAGCAGTACTTC. Its translation is CASSASSALEQYF.

The gene calls are TRBV5-4 and TRBJ2-5; 12 bases agree with TRBD2. Germline values: CDR1 SGHNT, CDR2 YYREEE (reference sequence). This CDR3 has 16 amino acids. The ends lost 2 bases at V and 2 bases at J; junction bases unmatched: 4. The CDR3 DNA follows: TGTGCCAGCAGCTTAGCACTAGCGGGAGGTCAAGAGACCCAGTACTTC. Amino acids: CASSLALAGGQETQYF.

This chain connects TRBV2 to TRBJ1-5; 8 nucleotides align to TRBD1. Germline V gene sequence: CDR1 SNHLY, CDR2 FYNNEI. Germline trimming cut 3 bases from V and 5 bases from J; bases unmatched to any gene: 6. This CDR3 spans 15 amino acids. CDR3 nucleotides: TGTGCCAGCAGTGATCCAGACAGGGGCTATCAGCCCCAGCATTTT. Its protein is CASSDPDRGYQPQHF.

V and J are TRBV4-3 and TRBJ2-5; D might be TRBD2 (6 bases). Germline V gene data show CDR1 as LGHNA and CDR2 as YSLEER. V lost 1 base, J lost 6 bases, and 12 bases lay in between. CDR3 length equals 14 residues. Here the CDR3 DNA reads TGCGCCAGCAGCCAAGGGCGGGGCCCCAAGACCCAGTACTTC. Translating it yields CASSQGRGPKTQYF.

The chain couples TRBV7-9 to TRBJ2-2; D is possibly TRBD1 (6 bases). Germline loops: CDR1 SEHNR, CDR2 FQNEAQ (reference sequence). Trimming cost V 5 bases and J 0 bases, with 13 bases left between them. The length of the CDR3 is 16 residues. The CDR3 DNA sequence: TGTGCCAGCAGCCTCTCCGGGACAACGAACACCGGGGAGCTGTTTTTT. This sequence encodes CASSLSGTTNTGELFF.

The chain combines TRBV7-9 with TRBJ1-2; a weak D match, TRBD1 (6 bases). Germline CDR1 SEHNR, CDR2 FQNEAQ (reference sequence). The CDR3 sequence is 14 residues long. The ends were cut back, 4 bases at V and 4 bases at J, with 13 bases in the middle. The CDR3: CASSYPGELYGYTF. The CDR3 nucleotides read TGTGCCAGCAGCTACCCAGGGGAACTCTATGGCTACACCTTC.

The chain is built from TRBV7-9 and TRBJ2-1; possibly TRBD2 for D (6 bases). V gave up 3 bases and J gave up 2 bases, with 11 bases separating them. Germline V gene sequence: CDR1 SEHNR, CDR2 FQNEAQ (reference sequence). This CDR3 is built from 15 residues. CDR3 coding DNA: TGTGCCAGCAGCTTGTCGCGGGGTCCCTACAATGAGCAGTTCTTC. As protein: CASSLSRGPYNEQFF. Filled out from reference TRBV7-9 and TRBJ2-1, the complete variable domain reads DTGVSQNPRHKITKRGQNVTFRCDPISEHNRLYWYRQTLGQGPEFLTYFQNEAQLEKSRLLSDRFSAERPKGSFSTLEIQRTEQGDSAMYLCASSLSRGPYNEQFFGPGTRLTVL.

This chain connects TRBV18 to TRBJ1-3, with 7 bases that match TRBD1. Germline V gives CDR1 KGHSH, CDR2 LQKENI. The CDR3 has 16 residues. The junction had 10 bases not matched to a gene; V was cut back by 8 bases and J by 0 bases. CDR3 DNA sequence: TGTGCCAGCCAGGGGGGCGATAGACTCTCTGGAAACACCATATATTTT. Its translation: CASQGGDRLSGNTIYF.

The rearrangement joins TRBV30 to TRBJ2-7; 7 positions agree with TRBD1. The J segment lost 2 bases and the V segment lost 1 base, leaving 5 bases of the junction unmatched. The CDR3 extends over 14 amino acids. Germline-derived CDR1 and CDR2 are GTSNPN and SVGIG (reference sequence). The CDR3 region is CAWSAKTGAYEQYF. The CDR3 nucleotides are TGTGCCTGGAGTGCCAAAACAGGGGCCTACGAGCAGTACTTC.

The V call is TRBV28, the J call TRBJ1-5; possibly TRBD1 for D (6 bases). The CDR3 length is 15 residues. Germline V CDR1 and CDR2: MDHEN, SYDVKM. V lost 7 bases and J 0 bases, leaving 13 bases between the germline ends. The CDR3 sequence: CASTNPTGSNQPQHF. In DNA, the CDR3 is TGTGCCAGCACGAACCCGACAGGTAGCAATCAGCCCCAGCATTTT.

The rearrangement uses TRBV6-5 and TRBJ1-1; tentatively, D is TRBD1 (5 bases). In germline, CDR1 is MNHEY, CDR2 SVGAGI. Trimming shortened V by 0 bases and J by 8 bases, and 13 bases separated the two germline ends. The CDR3 is 14 amino acids. This CDR3 is CASSYSNRYGEAFF. The CDR3 bases are TGTGCCAGCAGTTACTCGAACAGGTACGGAGAAGCTTTCTTT.

The rearrangement links TRBV6-5 to TRBJ2-7, with TRBD2 matching 8 bases. The length of the CDR3 is 15 residues. J gave up 0 bases and V 5 bases, and 6 bases lay outside the gene matches. Germline V lookup: CDR1 MNHEY, CDR2 SVGAGI. CDR3 nucleotide sequence: TGTGCCAGCAGTCCCCCCGGGGGGGCCTCCTACGAGCAGTACTTC. Amino acid sequence: CASSPPGGASYEQYF.

The J gene is TRBJ1-1, the V gene TRBV20-1; no clear D gene. Germline V gives CDR1 DFQATT, CDR2 SNEGSKA (reference sequence). The V gene lost 3 bases and the J gene lost 5 bases, with 16 bases spanning the gap. The CDR3 has 14 amino acids. The CDR3 loop is CSASSTLLITEAFF. The CDR3 DNA is TGCAGTGCTAGTTCTACTTTATTAATAACTGAAGCTTTCTTT.

CDR3 sequence: CASSFVTITDTQYF. The CDR3 nucleotides are TGTGCCAGCAGCTTTGTGACTATCACAGATACGCAGTATTTT. The gene calls are TRBV7-2 and TRBJ2-3, with D possibly being TRBD2 (5 bases). The ends were cut back, 3 bases at V and 2 bases at J, with 9 bases in the middle. Per germline, CDR1 SGHTA and CDR2 FQGNSA. CDR3 length: 14 residues.

V gene TRBV3-1 (or the pseudogene TRBV3-2) combines with J gene TRBJ1-3, with D unclear. V was trimmed by 1 base and J by 4 bases, leaving 5 bases between them. Germline V gene data show CDR1 as LGHDT and CDR2 as YNNKEL (reference sequence). The CDR3 covers 13 residues. CDR3 loop: CASSQVSGNTIYF. CDR3 in DNA: TGTGCCAGCAGCCAAGTATCCGGAAACACCATATATTTT.

This chain connects TRBV27 to TRBJ1-2; 10 nucleotides line up with TRBD1. The CDR3 spans 15 residues. Germline CDR1 and CDR2: MNHEY and SMNVEV (reference sequence). The V gene end was trimmed by 0 bases and the J gene end by 7 bases; junction bases not matched to a gene: 5. CDR3 bases: TGTGCCAGCAGTTTATCGACAGGGGGCGCTGTTGGCTACACCTTC. Its protein is CASSLSTGGAVGYTF.

The rearrangement uses TRBV4-3 and TRBJ2-1; 7 bases line up with TRBD1. The CDR3 covers 12 residues. CDR1 LGHNA and CDR2 YSLEER come from the germline V gene. With V trimmed by 3 bases and J by 7 bases, 0 bases remained unmatched. CDR3 protein: CASSQTGNEQFF. CDR3 coding DNA: TGCGCCAGCAGCCAGACAGGGAATGAGCAGTTCTTC.

The rearrangement joins TRBV27 to TRBJ1-2; 9 nucleotides match TRBD1. The V segment lost 0 bases and the J segment 4 bases; nucleotides outside the gene matches: 6. This CDR3 is 16 amino acids long. Germline V gene sequence: CDR1 MNHEY, CDR2 SMNVEV (reference sequence). The DNA of the CDR3 is TGTGCCAGCAGTTTATCGGTGACAGGGGGATCCTATGGCTACACCTTC. Protein: CASSLSVTGGSYGYTF.

J is TRBJ2-5 and V is TRBV4-1; D is unclear. From germline, CDR1 is MGHRA and CDR2 YSYEKL. Deletions cut 6 bases from V and 4 bases from J, with 18 bases between. CDR3 length: 15 amino acids. The CDR3 protein is CASRLVATLGETQYF. The CDR3 coding sequence is TGCGCCAGCAGGCTAGTCGCTACTTTGGGAGAGACCCAGTACTTC.

The chain joins TRBV27 to TRBJ2-5; tentatively, D is TRBD1 or TRBD2 (6 bases each). The germline CDR1 and CDR2 sequences are MNHEY and SMNVEV (reference sequence). V lost 5 bases and J lost 5, with 21 bases in between. The CDR3 loop spans 16 amino acids. The CDR3 loop reads CASSGGLRGLGETQYF. The CDR3 bases are TGTGCCAGCAGTGGGGGCCTGCGGGGACTGGGGGAGACCCAGTACTTC.

The count of this clone is one. The rearrangement uses TRBV7-2 and TRBJ1-1, with 9 bases matching TRBD1. Unmatched junction bases numbered 5, after V lost 5 bases and J lost 7 bases. Germline lookup yields CDR1 SGHTA and CDR2 FQGNSA. This CDR3 region has 13 residues. CDR3 residues: CASSPNRGLEAFF. The CDR3 DNA sequence: TGTGCCAGCAGCCCTAACAGGGGGCTTGAAGCTTTCTTT. Complete variable domain (other parts from reference TRBV7-2 and TRBJ1-1): GAGVSQSPSNKVTEKGKDVELRCDPISGHTALYWYRQSLGQGLEFLIYFQGNSAPDKSGLPSDRFSAERTGGSVSTLTIQRTQQEDSAVYLCASSPNRGLEAFFGQGTRLTVV.

V is TRBV6-2 or TRBV6-3 and J is TRBJ2-1; 11 bases match TRBD2. The CDR3 totals 16 residues. Germline CDR1 is MNHEY and CDR2 is SVGEGT. The V segment lost 5 bases and the J segment 2 bases; nucleotides outside the gene matches: 5. The DNA for the CDR3 is TGTGCCAGCAGTACCTTAGCGGGGGGGCCCTACAATGAGCAGTTCTTC. It yields the protein CASSTLAGGPYNEQFF.